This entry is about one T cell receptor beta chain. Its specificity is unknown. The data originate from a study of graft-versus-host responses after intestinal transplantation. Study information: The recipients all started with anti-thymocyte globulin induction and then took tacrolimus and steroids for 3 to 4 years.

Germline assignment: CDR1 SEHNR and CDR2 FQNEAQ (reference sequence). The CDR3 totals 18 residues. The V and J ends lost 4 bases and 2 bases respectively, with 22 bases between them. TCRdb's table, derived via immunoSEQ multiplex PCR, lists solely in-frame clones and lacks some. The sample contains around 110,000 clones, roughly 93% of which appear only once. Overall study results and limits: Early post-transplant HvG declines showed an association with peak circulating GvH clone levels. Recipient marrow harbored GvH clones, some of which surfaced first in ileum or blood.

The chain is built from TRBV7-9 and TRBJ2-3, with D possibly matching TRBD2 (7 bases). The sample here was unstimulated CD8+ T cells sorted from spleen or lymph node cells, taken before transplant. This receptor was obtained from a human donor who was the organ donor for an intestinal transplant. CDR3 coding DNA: TGTGCCAGCAGCTCCACTGCGGAGGGGGAGGGCCTCACAGATACGCAGTATTTT. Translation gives CASSSTAEGEGLTDTQYF.